The rows below give T cell receptor beta chains drawn from one sample of a study of blood T cell repertoires in COVID-19. Assay: immunoSEQ multiplex PCR; the TCRdb copy retains only in-frame clones and omits some. Of approximately 58,000 clones listed, 70% to 85% are singletons. The source material was peripheral blood. These TCRs come from a woman aged 60 to 75 with acute or convalescent COVID-19. CDR3s include the opening cysteine and the closing phenylalanine or tryptophan. D genes are given only for firm matches. The size entry is marked missing in some rows and otherwise reads once, few, many or a size class.

len: 15
abundance: once
v_gene: TRBV7-6
j_gene: TRBJ2-3
d_gene: TRBD1
CDR3aa: CASSSGQGSTDTQYF
CDR3nt: TGTGCCAGCAGCTCCGGACAGGGTAGCACAGATACGCAGTATTTT

len: 18
abundance: .
v_gene: TRBV20-1
j_gene: TRBJ2-3
d_gene: TRBD2
CDR3aa: CSASPRGLAGGVTDTQYF
CDR3nt: TGCAGTGCTAGTCCCCGGGGACTAGCGGGGGGAGTGACAGATACGCAGTATTTT

len: 16
abundance: .
v_gene: TRBV5-1
j_gene: TRBJ2-5
d_gene: TRBD2
CDR3aa: CASSLRAGGPTETQYF
CDR3nt: TGCGCCAGCAGCTTGAGGGCGGGGGGGCCCACAGAGACCCAGTACTTC

len: 15
abundance: .
v_gene: TRBV7-8
j_gene: TRBJ1-5
d_gene: .
CDR3aa: CASSRHQGPSQPQHF
CDR3nt: TGTGCCAGCAGCCGACATCAGGGGCCCAGTCAGCCCCAGCATTTT

len: 17
abundance: .
v_gene: TRBV19
j_gene: TRBJ2-1
d_gene: .
CDR3aa: CASSILRGKSSYNEQFF
CDR3nt: TGTGCCAGTAGTATACTACGGGGGAAAAGCTCCTACAATGAGCAGTTCTTC

len: 17
abundance: .
v_gene: TRBV19
j_gene: TRBJ2-1
d_gene: .
CDR3aa: CASMGGMLNRNYNEQFF
CDR3nt: TGTGCCAGTATGGGGGGTATGTTGAACAGGAACTACAATGAGCAGTTCTTC

len: 14
abundance: .
v_gene: TRBV30
j_gene: TRBJ1-5
d_gene: TRBD1
CDR3aa: CAWSPGTGNQPQHF
CDR3nt: TGTGCCTGGAGTCCCGGGACAGGGAATCAGCCCCAGCATTTT

len: 15
abundance: .
v_gene: TRBV19
j_gene: TRBJ1-6
d_gene: .
CDR3aa: CASSPQGSPNSPLHF
CDR3nt: TGTGCCAGTAGCCCTCAGGGGTCCCCTAATTCACCCCTCCACTTT

len: 16
abundance: .
v_gene: TRBV10-3
j_gene: TRBJ1-1
d_gene: .
CDR3aa: CAISDPSGPRGPEAFF
CDR3nt: TGTGCCATCAGTGATCCCTCCGGGCCAAGGGGCCCTGAAGCTTTCTTT

len: 14
abundance: .
v_gene: TRBV9
j_gene: TRBJ2-5
d_gene: TRBD2
CDR3aa: CASKGAGPQETQYF
CDR3nt: TGTGCCAGCAAAGGAGCGGGGCCTCAAGAGACCCAGTACTTC

len: 16
abundance: once
v_gene: TRBV27
j_gene: TRBJ2-1
d_gene: TRBD1
CDR3aa: CASSLSTGVYGNEQFF
CDR3nt: TGTGCCAGCAGTTTATCTACAGGGGTGTATGGCAATGAGCAGTTCTTC

len: 13
abundance: .
v_gene: TRBV9
j_gene: TRBJ1-1
d_gene: .
CDR3aa: CASSPPWATEAFF
CDR3nt: TGTGCCAGCAGCCCCCCGTGGGCCACTGAAGCTTTCTTT

len: 13
abundance: .
v_gene: TRBV2
j_gene: TRBJ2-3
d_gene: TRBD2
CDR3aa: CASSGTSDDTQYF
CDR3nt: TGTGCCAGCAGTGGGACTAGCGACGATACGCAGTATTTT

len: 16
abundance: .
v_gene: TRBV5-1
j_gene: TRBJ2-3
d_gene: TRBD1
CDR3aa: CASSLLGTGGTDTQYF
CDR3nt: TGCGCCAGCAGCTTGCTGGGGACAGGGGGCACAGATACGCAGTATTTT

len: 14
abundance: .
v_gene: TRBV6-6
j_gene: TRBJ2-5
d_gene: .
CDR3aa: CASSPIVSKETQYF
CDR3nt: TGTGCCAGCAGCCCCATCGTGTCTAAAGAGACCCAGTACTTC

len: 15
abundance: .
v_gene: TRBV6-6
j_gene: TRBJ2-7
d_gene: TRBD2
CDR3aa: CASSYERGAPYEQYF
CDR3nt: TGTGCCAGCAGTTACGAGCGGGGGGCCCCCTACGAGCAGTACTTC

len: 17
abundance: .
v_gene: TRBV15
j_gene: TRBJ2-3
d_gene: TRBD2
CDR3aa: CATSRTTSGGRGDTQYF
CDR3nt: TGTGCCACCAGCAGAACGACTAGCGGGGGGCGGGGGGATACGCAGTATTTT

len: 17
abundance: .
v_gene: TRBV18
j_gene: TRBJ1-2
d_gene: TRBD1
CDR3aa: CASSPERGDRLRDGYTF
CDR3nt: TGTGCCAGCTCACCGGAGAGAGGGGACAGGTTAAGGGATGGCTACACCTTC

len: 14
abundance: .
v_gene: TRBV6-4
j_gene: TRBJ2-7
d_gene: TRBD1
CDR3aa: CASSDGTGAYEQYF
CDR3nt: TGTGCCAGCAGTGATGGGACAGGGGCCTACGAGCAGTACTTC

len: 12
abundance: .
v_gene: TRBV5-4
j_gene: TRBJ1-2
d_gene: .
CDR3aa: CASSLGQNGYTF
CDR3nt: TGTGCCAGCAGCTTGGGACAGAATGGCTACACCTTC

len: 16
abundance: .
v_gene: TRBV24-1
j_gene: TRBJ2-3
d_gene: .
CDR3aa: CATSDLRVAGTDTQYF
CDR3nt: TGTGCCACCAGTGATCTCAGGGTAGCGGGCACAGATACGCAGTATTTT

len: 13
abundance: .
v_gene: TRBV6-5
j_gene: TRBJ1-3
d_gene: .
CDR3aa: CASRTFSGNTIYF
CDR3nt: TGTGCCAGCAGAACATTCTCTGGAAACACCATATATTTT

len: 15
abundance: .
v_gene: TRBV4-1
j_gene: TRBJ1-2
d_gene: .
CDR3aa: CASSQDPQGAYGYTF
CDR3nt: TGCGCCAGCAGCCAAGACCCACAGGGCGCCTATGGCTACACCTTC

len: 14
abundance: .
v_gene: TRBV5-1
j_gene: TRBJ2-1
d_gene: .
CDR3aa: CASSLQGTYNEQFF
CDR3nt: TGCGCCAGCAGCTTGCAGGGCACCTACAATGAGCAGTTCTTC

len: 16
abundance: .
v_gene: TRBV6-1
j_gene: TRBJ2-3
d_gene: TRBD2
CDR3aa: CASSGTSGIYTDTQYF
CDR3nt: TGTGCCAGCAGTGGAACTAGCGGGATATACACAGATACGCAGTATTTT

len: 15
abundance: .
v_gene: TRBV7-9
j_gene: TRBJ1-4
d_gene: .
CDR3aa: CASSLEGTTNEKLFF
CDR3nt: TGTGCCAGCAGCTTAGAAGGGACTACTAATGAAAAACTGTTTTTT

len: 14
abundance: once
v_gene: TRBV29-1
j_gene: TRBJ2-2
d_gene: .
CDR3aa: CSVGVFVGSGELFF
CDR3nt: TGCAGCGTTGGAGTGTTTGTTGGGAGCGGGGAGCTGTTTTTT

len: 17
abundance: once
v_gene: TRBV18
j_gene: TRBJ1-3
d_gene: .
CDR3aa: CASSPPIGQSSGNTIYF
CDR3nt: TGTGCCAGCTCACCACCGATAGGACAGAGCTCTGGAAACACCATATATTTT

len: 14
abundance: .
v_gene: TRBV3-1/TRBV3-2
j_gene: TRBJ1-4
d_gene: .
CDR3aa: CASSVDSSNEKLFF
CDR3nt: TGTGCCAGCAGCGTGGACAGCTCTAATGAAAAACTGTTTTTT

len: 19
abundance: .
v_gene: TRBV6-6
j_gene: TRBJ1-5
d_gene: TRBD1
CDR3aa: CASSYLPPGQGTSNQPQHF
CDR3nt: TGTGCCAGCAGCTACCTTCCGCCGGGACAGGGAACGAGCAATCAGCCCCAGCATTTT

len: 17
abundance: .
v_gene: TRBV18
j_gene: TRBJ2-1
d_gene: TRBD2
CDR3aa: CASSPSAGPSSYNEQFF
CDR3nt: TGTGCCAGCTCACCGTCAGCGGGGCCGAGCTCCTACAATGAGCAGTTCTTC

len: 16
abundance: .
v_gene: TRBV7-2
j_gene: TRBJ1-2
d_gene: TRBD1
CDR3aa: CASSAGTVYSAYGYTF
CDR3nt: TGTGCCAGCAGCGCCGGGACAGTTTATTCCGCCTATGGCTACACCTTC

len: 13
abundance: .
v_gene: TRBV5-8
j_gene: TRBJ1-2
d_gene: .
CDR3aa: CASSSPTRYGYTF
CDR3nt: TGTGCCAGCAGCTCCCCGACTCGGTATGGCTACACCTTC

len: 14
abundance: .
v_gene: TRBV5-1
j_gene: TRBJ1-2
d_gene: .
CDR3aa: CASSLAPGNYGYTF
CDR3nt: TGCGCCAGCAGCTTGGCCCCAGGGAACTATGGCTACACCTTC

len: 15
abundance: once
v_gene: TRBV5-1
j_gene: TRBJ2-5
d_gene: .
CDR3aa: CASSWGGAAKETQYF
CDR3nt: TGCGCCAGCAGCTGGGGCGGGGCGGCCAAAGAGACCCAGTACTTC

len: 15
abundance: .
v_gene: TRBV2
j_gene: TRBJ1-5
d_gene: .
CDR3aa: CASSESTHSNQPQHF
CDR3nt: TGTGCCAGCAGTGAATCGACACATAGCAATCAGCCCCAGCATTTT

len: 14
abundance: once
v_gene: TRBV19
j_gene: TRBJ1-1
d_gene: TRBD1
CDR3aa: CASSPRPGTGTAFF
CDR3nt: TGTGCCAGTAGTCCACGTCCCGGGACAGGGACGGCTTTCTTT

len: 13
abundance: .
v_gene: TRBV6-5
j_gene: TRBJ1-1
d_gene: .
CDR3aa: CASCRRVGTEAFF
CDR3nt: TGTGCCAGTTGCCGGAGGGTAGGCACTGAAGCTTTCTTT

len: 11
abundance: .
v_gene: TRBV2
j_gene: TRBJ1-2
d_gene: TRBD1
CDR3aa: CASSPGGSYTF
CDR3nt: TGTGCCAGCTCCCCAGGGGGTTCCTACACCTTC

len: 17
abundance: .
v_gene: TRBV6-1
j_gene: TRBJ1-1
d_gene: TRBD1
CDR3aa: CASSEVGTGIGNTEAFF
CDR3nt: TGTGCCAGCAGTGAAGTGGGGACAGGAATCGGGAACACTGAAGCTTTCTTT

len: 15
abundance: .
v_gene: TRBV2
j_gene: TRBJ1-5
d_gene: TRBD1
CDR3aa: CASRARTGSNQPQHF
CDR3nt: TGTGCCAGCAGAGCGAGGACAGGTAGCAATCAGCCCCAGCATTTT

len: 14
abundance: .
v_gene: TRBV19
j_gene: TRBJ1-4
d_gene: TRBD1
CDR3aa: CASSLGTGGEKLFF
CDR3nt: TGTGCCAGTAGCCTCGGGACAGGTGGTGAAAAACTGTTTTTT

len: 13
abundance: .
v_gene: TRBV6-5
j_gene: TRBJ1-1
d_gene: .
CDR3aa: CASQRDVNTEAFF
CDR3nt: TGTGCCAGCCAGCGGGACGTGAACACTGAAGCTTTCTTT

len: 16
abundance: once
v_gene: TRBV18
j_gene: TRBJ1-6
d_gene: .
CDR3aa: CASSPVVGGVNSPLHF
CDR3nt: TGTGCCAGCTCACCGGTGGTTGGAGGGGTCAATTCACCCCTCCACTTT

len: 13
abundance: .
v_gene: TRBV19
j_gene: TRBJ1-4
d_gene: TRBD1
CDR3aa: CASGTGGMEKLFF
CDR3nt: TGTGCCAGCGGGACAGGGGGTATGGAAAAACTGTTTTTT

len: 12
abundance: .
v_gene: TRBV1
j_gene: TRBJ1-1
d_gene: .
CDR3aa: CTSSQQSGEAFF
CDR3nt: TGCACCAGCAGCCAGCAATCGGGTGAAGCTTTCTTT

len: 11
abundance: few
v_gene: TRBV12-3/TRBV12-4
j_gene: TRBJ2-5
d_gene: .
CDR3aa: CASSGGETQYF
CDR3nt: TGTGCCAGCAGTGGCGGGGAGACCCAGTACTTC

len: 13
abundance: once
v_gene: TRBV5-1
j_gene: TRBJ1-1
d_gene: TRBD1
CDR3aa: CASSSGTGIEAFF
CDR3nt: TGCGCCAGCAGTTCAGGGACAGGGATAGAAGCTTTCTTT

len: 16
abundance: .
v_gene: TRBV27
j_gene: TRBJ1-1
d_gene: TRBD1
CDR3aa: CASSSETGVLNTEAFF
CDR3nt: TGTGCCAGCAGTTCAGAGACAGGGGTACTGAACACTGAAGCTTTCTTT

len: 11
abundance: .
v_gene: TRBV12-3/TRBV12-4
j_gene: TRBJ2-4
d_gene: .
CDR3aa: CASSMTTIQYF
CDR3nt: TGTGCCAGCAGTATGACAACCATTCAGTACTTC

len: 12
abundance: once
v_gene: TRBV2
j_gene: TRBJ2-3
d_gene: .
CDR3aa: CASSQSTDTQYF
CDR3nt: TGTGCCAGCAGTCAGAGCACAGATACGCAGTATTTT

len: 15
abundance: .
v_gene: TRBV13
j_gene: TRBJ1-4
d_gene: TRBD1
CDR3aa: CASSTNRGLREKLFF
CDR3nt: TGTGCCAGCAGCACGAACAGGGGGCTTCGTGAAAAACTGTTTTTT

len: 12
abundance: .
v_gene: TRBV30
j_gene: TRBJ1-2
d_gene: .
CDR3aa: CASSDRNYGYTF
CDR3nt: TGTGCCTCCTCCGACAGAAACTATGGCTACACCTTC

len: 14
abundance: few
v_gene: TRBV2
j_gene: TRBJ1-5
d_gene: TRBD1
CDR3aa: CASVTGRGDQPQHF
CDR3nt: TGTGCCAGCGTGACAGGGAGAGGCGATCAGCCCCAGCATTTT

len: 15
abundance: .
v_gene: TRBV4-1
j_gene: TRBJ2-1
d_gene: TRBD2
CDR3aa: CASKTGLAGPNEQFF
CDR3nt: TGCGCCTCCAAAACGGGACTAGCGGGGCCCAATGAGCAGTTCTTC

len: 15
abundance: few
v_gene: TRBV19
j_gene: TRBJ1-5
d_gene: TRBD1
CDR3aa: CASSGGTAGNQPQHF
CDR3nt: TGTGCCAGTAGTGGGGGGACAGCTGGCAATCAGCCCCAGCATTTT

len: 15
abundance: .
v_gene: TRBV5-8
j_gene: TRBJ1-5
d_gene: TRBD1
CDR3aa: CASSLRGQGDQPQHF
CDR3nt: TGTGCCAGCAGCTTAAGGGGACAGGGGGATCAGCCCCAGCATTTT

len: 16
abundance: .
v_gene: TRBV5-1
j_gene: TRBJ2-2
d_gene: .
CDR3aa: CASSLLRDSNTGELFF
CDR3nt: TGCGCCAGCAGCTTGTTGCGGGACAGCAACACCGGGGAGCTGTTTTTT